This T cell receptor beta chain was found in a study of memory CD4+ T cells and cytomegalovirus serostatus. Study-level background: Of the healthy Belgian adults, eight or nine were CMV seropositive and 24 seronegative.

TCRdb keeps only in-frame clones here, not all; method: immunoSEQ multiplex PCR. The sample lists roughly 42,000 clones, 78% occurring once. Single viable CD3+CD4+CD8-CD45RO+ cells were sorted as the memory CD4+ T cells. After thawing, CD4+ T cells were positively selected. This clone is medium-sized by share. The clonotype was recovered from an adult in good health and CMV-seronegative. Sample: memory CD4+ T cells from blood.

CDR3 region: CASSLSGNNEQFF. CDR3 DNA: TGCGCCAGCAGCTTGTCTGGGAACAATGAGCAGTTCTTC. V usage is TRBV5-1 and J usage is TRBJ2-1; unclear D gene. CDR1 is SGHRS and CDR2 is YFSETQ in the germline V gene. This CDR3 comprises 13 residues. V lost 1 base and J lost 5, with 7 bases in between.